Following are 29 T cell receptor beta chains from one sample sequenced in a study of early stage breast cancer tumors. Using immunoSEQ multiplex PCR, the repertoire was profiled, and TCRdb retains in-frame clones only, with some absent. The repertoire holds about 50,000 clones, with over 65% as singletons. The sequenced sample was blood. The source is a person between 30 and 45 years old with breast cancer.

This CDR3 reads CASHSPKAGGTRTGELFF. DNA for the CDR3: TGTGCCAGCCATAGTCCAAAGGCGGGGGGTACGAGGACCGGGGAGCTGTTTTTT. The rearrangement joins TRBV5-4 to TRBJ2-2; 8 bases align to TRBD2. Germline V gives CDR1 SGHNT, CDR2 YYREEE (reference sequence). CDR3 length: 18 residues. The V gene end was trimmed by 7 bases and the J gene end by 5 bases; junction bases not matched to a gene: 19.

The rearrangement uses TRBV5-1 and TRBJ2-1, with 8 bases matching TRBD2. From germline, CDR1 is SGHRS and CDR2 YFSETQ. The CDR3 is 18 residues long. J lost 0 bases, V lost 0 bases, and 8 bases had no gene match. Here the CDR3 DNA reads TGCGCCAGCAGCTTGGGAGTAAGCGGGAGCAGCTCCTACAATGAGCAGTTCTTC. Amino acids: CASSLGVSGSSSYNEQFF.

The J gene is TRBJ2-5, the V gene TRBV2, with TRBD2 matching over 14 bases. V lost 5 bases and J lost 5; bases outside the gene matches: 4. Germline V gives CDR1 SNHLY, CDR2 FYNNEI. The CDR3 has 15 amino acids. CDR3 nucleotides: TGTGCCAGCAGTACCGGGACTAGCGGGAGCGAGACCCAGTACTTC. Translating gives CASSTGTSGSETQYF.

CDR3 amino acids: CASSVQGNTEAFF. DNA for the CDR3: TGTGCCAGCAGCGTACAGGGGAACACTGAAGCTTTCTTT. This chain links TRBV2 with TRBJ1-1, with a possible D match to TRBD1 (6 bases). The germline V gene has CDR1 SNHLY and CDR2 FYNNEI. Trimming removed 6 bases at V and 1 base at J, with 9 bases between. The length of the CDR3 is 13 residues.

This chain connects TRBV6-1 to TRBJ1-5; D is unclear. V was shortened by 0 bases and J by 5 bases, with 14 bases between the two germline ends. The CDR3 covers 16 residues. Per germline, CDR1 MNHNS and CDR2 SASEGT. The CDR3 region has the DNA TGTGCCAGCAGTGAAGCTGGTCAAGGGTCGCATCAGCCCCAGCATTTT. Translated, it gives CASSEAGQGSHQPQHF.

V is TRBV30 and J is TRBJ2-2, with unresolved D. V was cut by 4 bases and J by 3 bases, with 6 bases left in between. The CDR3 has 12 amino acids. Germline V CDR1 and CDR2: GTSNPN, SVGIG (reference sequence). The CDR3: CAWITDTGELFF. The CDR3 DNA reads as TGTGCCTGGATAACTGACACCGGGGAGCTGTTTTTT. Supplemented by reference TRBV30 and TRBJ2-2, the full variable domain reads SQTIHQWPATLVQPVGSPLSLECTVEGTSNPNLYWYRQAAGRGLQLLFYSVGIGQISSEVPQNLSASRPQDRQFILSSKKLLLSDSGFYLCAWITDTGELFFGEGSRLTVL.

J is TRBJ2-2 and V is TRBV5-4; D is ambiguous. The V end was cut by 1 base, the J end by 3 bases, with 10 bases between. Germline V gene sequence: CDR1 SGHNT, CDR2 YYREEE (reference sequence). The CDR3 runs to 15 residues. The CDR3 here is CASSLRYRDTGELFF. CDR3 nucleotide sequence: TGTGCCAGCAGCTTGAGGTACAGAGACACCGGGGAGCTGTTTTTT.

The V and J genes are TRBV14 and TRBJ2-7; possibly TRBD1 for D (6 bases). From germline, CDR1 is SGHDN and CDR2 FVKESK. CDR3 length equals 14 residues. The germline V and J ends were trimmed by 4 bases and 2 bases, with 12 bases remaining between them. This CDR3 reads CASSLRDTTYEQYF. In DNA form, the CDR3 reads TGTGCCAGCAGCCTACGGGACACAACCTACGAGCAGTACTTC.

The rearrangement uses TRBV7-2 and TRBJ1-5; D is unclear. The ends were cut back, 3 bases at V and 0 bases at J, with 0 bases in the middle. CDR3 size: 12 residues. Germline CDR1 SGHTA, CDR2 FQGNSA. The CDR3 bases are TGTGCCAGCAGCTTTAGCAATCAGCCCCAGCATTTT. This encodes CASSFSNQPQHF.

V is TRBV7-2 and J is TRBJ2-1; D is undetermined. Trimming shortened V by 4 bases and J by 7 bases, and 17 bases separated the two germline ends. The CDR3 is 15 amino acids. Germline assignment: CDR1 SGHTA and CDR2 FQGNSA. The chain's CDR3 is CASSSPPILPNEQFF. The CDR3 DNA reads TGTGCCAGCAGCTCCCCCCCGATCCTCCCTAATGAGCAGTTCTTC. Full variable domain (missing parts from reference TRBV7-2 and TRBJ2-1): GAGVSQSPSNKVTEKGKDVELRCDPISGHTALYWYRQSLGQGLEFLIYFQGNSAPDKSGLPSDRFSAERTGGSVSTLTIQRTQQEDSAVYLCASSSPPILPNEQFFGPGTRLTVL.

The V call is TRBV14, the J call TRBJ2-7; 11 positions agree with TRBD1. V lost 1 base to trimming and J lost 2 bases; unmatched junction nucleotides: 4. Germline assignment: CDR1 SGHDN and CDR2 FVKESK. This CDR3 has 16 residues. CDR3 coding DNA: TGTGCCAGCAGCCAAGTAGGGGACAGGGGGGCCTACGAGCAGTACTTC. Its protein product is CASSQVGDRGAYEQYF.

In its sample, this clone was seen a few times. V gene TRBV5-1 combines with J gene TRBJ1-2; a weak D match, TRBD1 (5 bases). The CDR3 runs to 14 residues. The V and J ends lost 4 bases and 1 base respectively, with 11 bases between them. Germline values: CDR1 SGHRS, CDR2 YFSETQ. CDR3 DNA: TGCGCCAGCAGCCCCCGGGACCGTAACTATGGCTACACCTTC. Its protein is CASSPRDRNYGYTF.

The chain is built from TRBV11-2 and TRBJ2-2; TRBD1 is a possible D gene (6 bases). V gave up 3 bases and J gave up 7 bases, with 12 bases separating them. The length of the CDR3 is 14 residues. Germline V gives CDR1 SGHAT, CDR2 FQNNGV. The CDR3 region is CASSLDRQSGELFF. For the CDR3, the DNA is TGTGCCAGCAGCTTGGACAGACAGAGCGGGGAGCTGTTTTTT.

This chain links TRBV7-6 with TRBJ2-1, with 8 nucleotides matching TRBD1. Germline CDR1 is SGHVS and CDR2 is FNYEAQ. CDR3 length: 14 amino acids. V gave up 5 bases and J gave up 7 bases; unmatched junction bases: 7. The CDR3 is CASSISRDRNEQFF. The CDR3, as DNA: TGTGCCAGCAGCATCTCCCGGGACAGGAATGAGCAGTTCTTC.

This clone was picked up a small number of times. This sequence joins TRBV14 and TRBJ1-2; 7 bases line up with TRBD1. V lost 8 bases and J lost 4; bases outside the gene matches: 7. The CDR3 is made up of 13 amino acids. CDR1 and CDR2 from the germline V gene are SGHDN and FVKESK. For the CDR3, the DNA is TGTGCCAGCTCGGGACAGTTTGCCTATGGCTACACCTTC. It encodes CASSGQFAYGYTF.

The chain is built from TRBV5-6 and TRBJ2-7; 12 nucleotides line up with TRBD1. CDR3 length: 15 amino acids. Per the germline V gene, CDR1 is SGHDT and CDR2 is YYEEEE. Unmatched junction bases numbered 8, after V lost 3 bases and J lost 7 bases. In DNA form, the CDR3 reads TGTGCCAGCAGCTCTGCCGGGACAGGGGGCTGGGAGCAGTACTTC. Its protein is CASSSAGTGGWEQYF.

The rearrangement links TRBV10-2 to TRBJ2-7, with D perhaps matching TRBD2 (5 bases). This CDR3 is 13 amino acids long. CDR1 and CDR2 from the germline V gene are WSHSY and SAAADI. V lost 10 bases, J lost 5 bases, and 18 bases lay in between. CDR3 DNA sequence: TGCGCCATCCGTGTCGGGGAGCACCACGAGCAGTACTTC. Translating gives CAIRVGEHHEQYF.

The chain combines TRBV29-1 with TRBJ2-6, with no clear D. The CDR3 totals 13 residues. Between the trimmed V and J ends, which lost 3 bases and 1 base, there was a span of 4 bases. Germline CDR1 is SQVTM and CDR2 is ANQGSEA. In DNA form, the CDR3 reads TGCAGCGTTGAGGGGTCTGGGGCCAACGTCCTGACTTTC. Its translation is CSVEGSGANVLTF. Full variable domain (remainder filled in from reference TRBV29-1 and TRBJ2-6): SAVISQKPSRDICQRGTSLTIQCQVDSQVTMMFWYRQQPGQSLTLIATANQGSEATYESGFVIDKFPISRPNLTFSTLTVSNMSPEDSSIYLCSVEGSGANVLTFGAGSRLTVL.

This clone was detected a few times. The chain joins TRBV7-9 to TRBJ2-7; 9 bases line up with TRBD1. The CDR3 contains 14 residues. Germline CDR1 is SEHNR and CDR2 is FQNEAQ (reference sequence). The V gene end was trimmed by 5 bases and the J gene end by 2 bases; junction bases not matched to a gene: 4. The chain's CDR3 is CASSPGQGTYEQYF. CDR3 in DNA: TGTGCCAGCAGCCCCGGACAGGGGACCTACGAGCAGTACTTC.

J is TRBJ2-7 and V is TRBV14, with D possibly matching TRBD1 (5 bases). The CDR3 is 16 residues long. Trimming stripped 0 bases from V and 2 bases from J, with 14 bases between. Germline CDR1 is SGHDN and CDR2 is FVKESK. CDR3 residues: CASSQEGRWGAYEQYF. The CDR3, as DNA: TGTGCCAGCAGCCAAGAAGGGCGGTGGGGCGCCTACGAGCAGTACTTC.

The chain combines TRBV4-1 with TRBJ2-1; no clear D gene. CDR3 length: 19 residues. Looked up from germline, CDR1 is MGHRA and CDR2 is YSYEKL. The ends were cut back, 0 bases at V and 6 bases at J, with 24 bases in the middle. The CDR3 DNA follows: TGCGCCAGCAGCCAAGATCCGTCAATCTTGAGAGTAAAGAGCAATGAGCAGTTCTTC. Amino acids: CASSQDPSILRVKSNEQFF.

This clone was seen a single time. This chain connects TRBV19 to TRBJ1-4; D is uncertain. From germline, CDR1 is LNHDA and CDR2 SQIVND (reference sequence). Deletions cut 5 bases from V and 8 bases from J, with 21 bases between. The CDR3 covers 16 residues. The CDR3 nucleotides read TGTGCCAGTAGTGGCCTCGGACGGACCAATCGAGAAAAACTGTTTTTT. Translated, it gives CASSGLGRTNREKLFF.

The sample holds a few counts of this clone. The rearrangement uses TRBV6-5 and TRBJ1-1; D gene uncertain. The CDR3 is 13 residues long. The germline V gene encodes CDR1 MNHEY and CDR2 SVGAGI. V lost 6 bases, J lost 2 bases, and 10 bases lay in between. The CDR3 nucleotides read TGTGCCAGCAGAAGAGGCCACAACACTGAAGCTTTCTTT. The encoded protein is CASRRGHNTEAFF.

The chain has TRBV5-4 and TRBJ2-3, with a weak D call TRBD2 (6 bases). Germline V gives CDR1 SGHNT, CDR2 YYREEE (reference sequence). Trimming stripped 4 bases from V and 3 bases from J, with 15 bases between. The CDR3 spans 15 residues. DNA of the CDR3: TGTGCCAGCAGCCCGCCCGGGAGCCCGACAGATACGCAGTATTTT. It specifies CASSPPGSPTDTQYF.

The rearrangement joins TRBV2 to TRBJ1-1; D perhaps matches TRBD1 (6 bases). Germline V CDR1 and CDR2: SNHLY, FYNNEI. CDR3 length: 15 residues. V lost 7 bases to trimming and J lost 4 bases, with 19 bases between them. The CDR3 reads CASTIGTRGITEAFF. CDR3 sequence (DNA): TGTGCCAGCACCATAGGGACTAGGGGGATCACTGAAGCTTTCTTT.

The rearrangement links TRBV18 to TRBJ2-5, with D perhaps TRBD1 (5 bases). CDR3 length: 17 amino acids. Germline loops: CDR1 KGHSH, CDR2 LQKENI. V was trimmed by 3 bases and J by 4 bases, leaving 21 bases between them. The CDR3 loop is CASSPPGLSPDSETQYF. The CDR3 bases are TGTGCCAGCTCACCGCCAGGGCTATCACCAGATTCAGAGACCCAGTACTTC.

The chain links TRBV5-1 to TRBJ1-1; weak D call: TRBD1 (5 bases). The CDR3 totals 13 residues. Germline CDR1 is SGHRS and CDR2 is YFSETQ. V was cut by 5 bases and J by 1 base, with 9 bases left in between. The CDR3 nucleotides are TGCGCCAGCAGGGGCCAGGGGAACACTGAAGCTTTCTTT. Translating gives CASRGQGNTEAFF.

V gene TRBV21-1 combines with J gene TRBJ2-7; TRBD2 reflects the table's D call only, with no check against the DNA. TRBV21-1 is reported as a pseudogene. The CDR3 totals 13 residues. CDR3 DNA: TGTGCCAGCTTAATAGCGGAAACCTACGAGCAGTACTTC. Amino acid sequence: CASLIAETYEQYF.

The CDR3 here is CASSSWMGDTQYF. The CDR3 DNA is TGTGCCAGCAGTTCCTGGATGGGGGATACGCAGTATTTT. This chain joins TRBV27 and TRBJ2-3; no definite D call. Trimming removed 4 bases from V and 6 bases from J, with 11 bases in between. The germline CDR1 and CDR2 sequences are MNHEY and SMNVEV (reference sequence). The CDR3 is 13 residues long.